Following are 10 T cell receptor beta chains from one sample sequenced in a study of CD8 T cells in ankylosing spondylitis. Each CDR3 protein gets one entry after TCRdb re-called the 5' RACE reads with MiXCR. The sample lists about 840,000 distinct CDR3 sequences, 12% seen once, with approximately 0.5% in the top ten. No cognate antigen is known for these TCRs. Study outcomes and limitations: Characteristic of ankylosing spondylitis blood, it appeared, was a TCR beta motif comprising eight highly homologous variants.

The source material was blood, either unsorted or a sorted T cell fraction (not recorded which). These receptors all come from a male donor with ankylosing spondylitis.

This chain links TRBV28 with TRBJ2-1; 9 bases are shared with TRBD2. The germline V gene encodes CDR1 MDHEN and CDR2 SYDVKM. V shed 8 bases, J shed 9 bases, and the junction held 11 bases outside the gene matches. This CDR3 is 14 amino acids long. The CDR3 DNA reads as TGTGCCAGCGGTATAGCTAGCGGGAAAGTTGAGCAGTTCTTC. Residues: CASGIASGKVEQFF.

This clonotype was detected only once. Being one base from a much bigger clone, this may be a read error. This rearrangement joins TRBV29-1 to TRBJ2-2, with D perhaps TRBD2 (5 bases). This CDR3 has 14 residues. The germline V gene has CDR1 SQVTM and CDR2 ANQGSEA. CDR3 residues: CSVVSHLNTGEMFF. CDR3 in DNA: TGCAGCGTTGTCTCACACCTGAACACCGGGGAGATGTTTTTT.

The V call is TRBV20-1, the J call TRBJ2-5, with 7 bases matching TRBD2. V lost 0 bases, J lost 4 bases, and 8 bases stayed unmatched. The CDR3 covers 15 residues. CDR1 is DFQATT, CDR2 SNEGSKA, per germline (reference sequence). This CDR3 reads CSARDILADPETQYF. CDR3 DNA sequence: TGCAGTGCTAGAGATATCCTAGCGGACCCAGAGACCCAGTACTTC.

Turning to this clonotype: A single base separates this from a much larger clone, so it may be a read error. The conserved closing phenylalanine or tryptophan is absent in this CDR3, likely reflecting a read error. The V call is TRBV10-3, the J call TRBJ1-1, with TRBD1 identical over 7 bases. The CDR3 covers 14 residues. V trimming: 8 bases; J trimming: 1 base; junction bases outside the gene matches: 7. Germline CDR1 and CDR2: ENHRY and SYGVKD. The CDR3 DNA follows: TGTGCCATCGGAGACAGGGAACGGAACACTGAAGCTTTCCTT. Translation: CAIGDRERNTEAFL.

This chain links TRBV11-3 with TRBJ2-2; D tentatively fits TRBD1 or TRBD2 (5 bases each). The germline V and J ends were trimmed by 3 bases and 7 bases, with 15 bases remaining between them. The germline V gene encodes CDR1 SGHNT and CDR2 YENEEA. The CDR3 length is 15 residues. The chain's CDR3 is CASSFTGTAGGELFF. CDR3 bases: TGTGCCAGCAGCTTTACCGGGACCGCGGGCGGGGAGCTGTTTTTT.

This clonotype was detected a few times. The rearrangement links TRBV5-6 to TRBJ2-1; D not certain. The length of the CDR3 is 15 residues. Germline V gives CDR1 SGHDT, CDR2 YYEEEE. Trimming took off 0 bases at V and 9 bases at J, with 16 bases between the two ends. CDR3 sequence: CASSLGGIDSSEQFF. The CDR3 coding sequence is TGTGCCAGCAGCTTGGGAGGCATTGATAGTAGTGAGCAGTTCTTC.

This chain links TRBV10-3 with TRBJ2-6; the match to TRBD2 covers 9 bases. Germline lookup yields CDR1 ENHRY and CDR2 SYGVKD. The CDR3 is 15 residues long. J gave up 12 bases and V 0 bases, and 6 bases lay outside the gene matches. The CDR3 coding sequence is TGTGCCATCAGTGAGTCTAGCGGGGGCCCGGGCGTCCTGACTTTC. It is translated as CAISESSGGPGVLTF.

This clonotype has at least ten counts. The chain links TRBV12-3 or TRBV12-4 to TRBJ1-2; D unresolved. The V end was cut by 6 bases, the J end by 5 bases, with 10 bases between. This CDR3 is built from 12 residues. As DNA, the CDR3 is TGTGCCAGCAGGCCCGGGTCTTATGGCTACACCTTC. It is translated as CASRPGSYGYTF.

This clonotype was seen ten or more times. This CDR3 is CASSSLERGAGNEQFF. Written as DNA, the CDR3 is TGCGCCAGCAGCTCCTTGGAGCGGGGGGCTGGAAATGAGCAGTTCTTC. The chain joins TRBV4-3 to TRBJ2-1; 9 bases are shared with TRBD2. Trimming removed 5 bases from V and 7 bases from J; junction bases left unmatched: 12. The CDR3 is made up of 16 amino acids. The V gene's germline CDR1 is LGHNA and CDR2 YSLEER.

The chain uses TRBV5-4 and TRBJ1-2; 7 bases line up with TRBD1. Trimming took 0 bases from V and 8 from J; bases not matched to a gene: 10. The CDR3 runs to 15 residues. Per the germline V gene, CDR1 is SGHNT and CDR2 is YYREEE (reference sequence). CDR3 DNA: TGTGCCAGCAGCTTGGGACGGGACAGATCCCTGGGCTACACCTTC. It codes for CASSLGRDRSLGYTF.